This T cell receptor (beta chain) emerged from a study of preoperative IRX-2 immunotherapy in early breast cancer. Specified treatment: preoperative locoregional IRX-2 cytokine immunotherapy. Sequencing was performed with immunoSEQ multiplex PCR; in TCRdb, only in-frame clones are kept and a portion is missing. The data contain roughly 99,000 clones, around 86% of them singletons. Specimen: tumor tissue, collected after IRX-2 immunotherapy. This sequence was found in a human donor with breast cancer.

The chain's CDR3 is CASNIQGWDTGELFF. The CDR3 DNA is TGTGCCAGCAACATACAGGGTTGGGACACCGGGGAGCTGTTTTTT. The V gene is TRBV28, the J gene TRBJ2-2; a possible D gene is TRBD1 (6 bases). The CDR3 is made up of 15 amino acids. The germline V gene has CDR1 MDHEN and CDR2 SYDVKM. V was cut by 7 bases and J by 3 bases, with 15 bases left in between. Combining the CDR3 with reference TRBV28 and TRBJ2-2 gives the whole variable domain DVKVTQSSRYLVKRTGEKVFLECVQDMDHENMFWYRQDPGLGLRLIYFSYDVKMKEKGDIPEGYSVSREKKERFSLILESASTNQTSMYLCASNIQGWDTGELFFGEGSRLTVL.